This TCR beta chain was observed in a study of T cells in Graves' hyperthyroidism and ophthalmopathy. Looking at the study overall: The blood sample was taken at first diagnosis, before treatment began.

V was trimmed by 0 bases and J by 10 bases, leaving 15 bases between them. The CDR3 spans 13 residues. The germline V gene encodes CDR1 DFQATT and CDR2 SNEGSKA (reference sequence). RNA transcripts yielded amplified TCR beta CDR3 regions. HTBI primers were used for first-round RT-PCR of the TCR CDR3. One entry per CDR3 protein results from TCRdb running MiXCR on the multiplex PCR reads. The data hold under 350,000 distinct CDR3 sequences, with 21% observed a single time. The chain joins TRBV20-1 to TRBJ1-1; weak D call: TRBD1 (5 bases). Sequenced: blood. The receptor was derived from a woman between 50 and 59 years old with Graves' hyperthyroidism. The CDR3 DNA is TGCAGTGCTAGAGAAAGGGGCAGGGATAGAGCTTTCTTT. Its protein product is CSARERGRDRAFF.